One T cell receptor (beta chain) is described in this entry. Its cognate antigen is unknown. With iRepertoire HTBI primers and Arm-PCR of CDR3 regions, TCR beta libraries were built. TCRdb reprocessed the multiplex PCR reads with MiXCR, giving one entry per CDR3 protein. The table lists approximately 250,000 distinct CDR3 sequences, roughly 18% of them singletons, with over 20% in the top ten. The time point denotes: newly diagnosed GD, antithyroid drugs for less than 3 months. RNA isolated from PBMCs was used to make the TCR library. Patients with Graves' disease were diagnosed by American Thyroid Association guidelines. This record belongs to a study of regulatory T cells in long-lasting Graves disease. General study results and limits: The number of shared public clonotypes was higher in persistent patients (approximately 2,500) than new patients (966).

The sequencing used peripheral blood mononuclear cells (PBMCs), collected at new diagnosis, from a patient treated with antithyroid drugs. This receptor was obtained from a female donor with Graves disease.

CDR3 sequence (DNA): TGTGCCAGCAGTTGGGACTCTGGGGCCAACGTCCTGACTTTC. Translating it yields CASSWDSGANVLTF. The chain has TRBV28 and TRBJ2-6; D gene unclear. V lost 4 bases and J lost 0, with 4 bases in between. The V gene's germline CDR1 is MDHEN and CDR2 SYDVKM. CDR3 size: 14 residues. Full variable domain (rest looked up from reference TRBV28 and TRBJ2-6): DVKVTQSSRYLVKRTGEKVFLECVQDMDHENMFWYRQDPGLGLRLIYFSYDVKMKEKGDIPEGYSVSREKKERFSLILESASTNQTSMYLCASSWDSGANVLTFGAGSRLTVL.